Following are 18 T cell receptor beta chains from one sample sequenced in a study of molecular identifiers for immune sequencing clone quantification. TCRdb used MiXCR to reprocess the PCR reads, holding one entry per CDR3 protein. The data contain 460,000 or so distinct CDR3 sequences, around 25% of them singletons. The sequenced material came from naive CD8+ T cells from blood, with Jurkat cell RNA spiked in. Subset of the sample: FACS-sorted CD8+CD4-CCR7+CD45RA+ naive T cells. Receptors originate from a human donor in good health. Some libraries in this study had Jurkat cell RNA spiked in.

This clonotype occurred many times. The DNA of the CDR3 is TGTGCCAGCAAACCCGGACAGGGTAGTTCACCCCTCCACTTT. Its translation is CASKPGQGSSPLHF. The chain is built from TRBV6-5 and TRBJ1-6, with TRBD1 identical over 8 bases. Trimming at V came to 7 bases and at J to 9 bases, leaving 8 bases not matched to a gene. This CDR3 has 14 amino acids. The germline V gene encodes CDR1 MNHEY and CDR2 SVGAGI.

The chain employs TRBV3-1 and TRBJ1-5; D unclear. Germline V gene data show CDR1 as LGHDT and CDR2 as YNNKEL (reference sequence). The CDR3 spans 16 residues. V lost 4 bases and J 7 bases, leaving 20 bases between the germline ends. In DNA form, the CDR3 reads TGTGCCAGCAGCCCAAGGATCCCCCTAGGTTGGCAGCCCCAGCATTTT. Translating gives CASSPRIPLGWQPQHF.

This clonotype has just a few counts. The chain employs TRBV5-6 and TRBJ2-3; 9 nucleotides line up with TRBD2. J gave up 5 bases and V 0 bases, and 4 bases lay outside the gene matches. CDR3 length equals 15 residues. The germline V gene has CDR1 SGHDT and CDR2 YYEEEE. The CDR3 bases are TGTGCCAGCAGCTTGGCCCTAGCGGGACGAGATACGCAGTATTTT. Its translation is CASSLALAGRDTQYF.

This chain links TRBV20-1 with TRBJ2-1; D remains ambiguous. The germline V and J ends were trimmed by 4 bases and 9 bases, with 22 bases remaining between them. Germline V gene data show CDR1 as DFQATT and CDR2 as SNEGSKA (reference sequence). The CDR3 is 15 amino acids. The CDR3 loop is CSAIENGPRWSEQFF. DNA of the CDR3: TGCAGTGCTATCGAAAACGGCCCACGATGGAGTGAGCAGTTCTTC.

V gene TRBV4-3 combines with J gene TRBJ1-1, with TRBD1 as a possible D gene (5 bases). Trimming left V 0 bases short and J 6 bases short, with 11 bases between. Germline V gene lookup returns CDR1 LGHNA and CDR2 YSLEER. This CDR3 has 14 amino acids. As DNA, the CDR3 is TGCGCCAGCAGCCAAGATCGGGGGGGATCTGAAGCTTTCTTT. Translation: CASSQDRGGSEAFF.

The chain has TRBV4-1 and TRBJ2-2, with D perhaps matching TRBD2 (6 bases). V dropped 0 bases and J dropped 6 bases, with 11 bases sitting between them. Germline V lookup: CDR1 MGHRA, CDR2 YSYEKL. The CDR3 extends over 15 amino acids. CDR3 coding DNA: TGCGCCAGCAGCCAAGAGGGGGGTTCGGCCGGGGAGCTGTTTTTT. This gives the protein CASSQEGGSAGELFF.

The chain links TRBV7-6 to TRBJ2-5, with 11 bases fitting TRBD2. The CDR3 length is 17 residues. From germline, CDR1 is SGHVS and CDR2 FNYEAQ. Trimming removed 4 bases from V and 2 bases from J; junction bases left unmatched: 9. The CDR3 DNA sequence: TGTGCCAGCAGCTACCAGACTAGCGGGGTACCTCAAGAGACCCAGTACTTC. The encoded protein is CASSYQTSGVPQETQYF.

The chain has TRBV7-9 and TRBJ2-1; a possible D gene is TRBD1 (7 bases). Trimming took off 4 bases at V and 0 bases at J, with 16 bases between the two ends. This CDR3 has 17 amino acids. Germline CDR1 reads SEHNR; CDR2 reads FQNEAQ (reference sequence). The CDR3 region is CASSSPRGDDSYNEQFF. The CDR3 DNA follows: TGTGCCAGCAGCTCCCCCAGGGGGGATGACTCCTACAATGAGCAGTTCTTC.

The chain links TRBV10-2 to TRBJ1-1; D is undetermined. The CDR3 covers 15 residues. Trimming took 2 bases from V and 1 from J, leaving 11 bases between them. The germline gives CDR1 WSHSY, CDR2 SAAADI. The CDR3 reads CASSEPLGQNTEAFF. The CDR3 DNA follows: TGCGCCAGCAGTGAGCCGCTAGGTCAGAACACTGAAGCTTTCTTT.

This clonotype turned up a few times. The chain carries TRBV27 and TRBJ2-1, with D possibly called TRBD1 or TRBD2 (5 bases each). V dropped 0 bases and J dropped 5 bases, with 8 bases sitting between them. In germline, CDR1 is MNHEY, CDR2 SMNVEV (reference sequence). This CDR3 has 14 residues. The CDR3 DNA is TGTGCCAGCAGTTTATCGGGGACCGACAATGAGCAGTTCTTC. This sequence encodes CASSLSGTDNEQFF.

This clonotype was counted at least ten times. The rearrangement links TRBV20-1 to TRBJ1-5; D gene uncertain. CDR1 and CDR2 (germline): DFQATT, SNEGSKA (reference sequence). This CDR3 comprises 14 residues. V was pared by 3 bases and J by 6 bases, with 15 bases between. CDR3 residues: CSASQVGVGQPQHF. DNA for the CDR3: TGCAGTGCTAGCCAGGTGGGAGTCGGTCAGCCCCAGCATTTT.

This clonotype has a count of ten or more. The chain uses TRBV14 and TRBJ1-1; no clear D gene. Per germline, CDR1 SGHDN and CDR2 FVKESK. The V and J ends lost 4 bases and 0 bases respectively, with 12 bases between them. This CDR3 has 15 residues. CDR3 loop: CASSPWTSLNTEAFF. DNA of the CDR3: TGTGCCAGCAGCCCTTGGACCTCCTTGAACACTGAAGCTTTCTTT. The full variable domain, with the rest looked up from reference TRBV14 and TRBJ1-1, is EAGVTQFPSHSVIEKGQTVTLRCDPISGHDNLYWYRRVMGKEIKFLLHFVKESKQDESGMPNNRFLAERTGGTYSTLKVQPAELEDSGVYFCASSPWTSLNTEAFFGQGTRLTVV.

This clonotype appeared a few times. V and J are TRBV9 and TRBJ2-7, with 9 bases matching TRBD1. V was clipped by 3 bases and J by 6 bases; unmatched bases: 10. Germline V gene sequence: CDR1 SGDLS, CDR2 YYNGEE. The CDR3 extends over 15 amino acids. This chain's CDR3 is CASSGDRDRAGEQYF. CDR3 in DNA: TGTGCCAGCAGCGGAGACCGGGACAGGGCTGGCGAGCAGTACTTC. The variable domain in full, completed from reference TRBV9 and TRBJ2-7, reads DSGVTQTPKHLITATGQRVTLRCSPRSGDLSVYWYQQSLDQGLQFLIQYYNGEERAKGNILERFSAQQFPDLHSELNLSSLELGDSALYFCASSGDRDRAGEQYFGPGTRLTVT.

There are many counts of this clonotype. The chain couples TRBV20-1 to TRBJ1-4, with 9 bases aligning to TRBD1. Germline values: CDR1 DFQATT, CDR2 SNEGSKA (reference sequence). The ends lost 6 bases at V and 10 bases at J; junction bases unmatched: 9. The CDR3 is 13 amino acids. CDR3 in DNA: TGCAGTGCGTCCGGACAGGGGTTCGGAAAACTGTTTTTT. It codes for CSASGQGFGKLFF.

This clonotype showed up many times. The chain joins TRBV11-2 to TRBJ2-3; a possible D gene is TRBD2 (6 bases). This CDR3 spans 16 amino acids. The V end was cut by 6 bases, the J end by 4 bases, with 20 bases between. Germline assignment: CDR1 SGHAT and CDR2 FQNNGV. The CDR3, as DNA: TGTGCCAGCAGACTCGGGACTCAGACTCTGGCAGATACGCAGTATTTT. This translates into CASRLGTQTLADTQYF.

This clonotype was counted between two and nine times. The chain links TRBV6-2 or TRBV6-3 to TRBJ2-7, with D tentatively TRBD1 (6 bases). V was cut by 5 bases and J by 5 bases, with 16 bases left in between. The CDR3 has 14 residues. The germline V gene has CDR1 MNHEY and CDR2 SVGEGT. The CDR3 is CASSQYRTDDEQYF. CDR3 coding DNA: TGTGCCAGCAGTCAATATCGGACAGACGACGAGCAGTACTTC.

The chain uses TRBV7-8 and TRBJ1-1; D remains unclear. The CDR3 runs to 13 residues. CDR1 is SGHVS and CDR2 is FQNEAQ in the germline V gene. Trimming took off 0 bases at V and 6 bases at J, with 8 bases between the two ends. In DNA, the CDR3 is TGTGCCAGCAGCTTAGCTCCCGGGGCTGAAGCTTTCTTT. This encodes CASSLAPGAEAFF.

A note on this clonotype: A read error may be the cause here, since a much bigger clone is one base away. The chain employs TRBV7-6 and TRBJ2-7, with D perhaps matching TRBD2 (5 bases). The CDR3 runs 13 residues. CDR1 is SGHVS and CDR2 is FNYEAQ in the germline V gene. Trimming took off 5 bases at V and 6 bases at J, with 14 bases between the two ends. CDR3 region: CASSANSGCEQYF. DNA for the CDR3: TGTGCCAGCAGCGCCAACTCGGGGTGCGAGCAGTACTTC.